Shown below are 20 T cell receptor beta chains from a single sample sequenced in a study of blood T cell repertoires in COVID-19. This table comes from immunoSEQ multiplex PCR, and its TCRdb copy is limited to in-frame clones, with some not included. The sample holds about 150,000 clones, about 85% seen once. The material sequenced was peripheral blood. These TCRs come from a man aged 55 to 70 with COVID-19, enrolled during active disease.

V usage is TRBV19 and J usage is TRBJ1-1; 8 bases are a match to TRBD1. Trimming cost V 1 base and J 8 bases; bases outside gene matches: 3. Germline values: CDR1 LNHDA, CDR2 SQIVND (reference sequence). The CDR3 is made up of 13 amino acids. The CDR3 DNA is TGTGCCAGTAGTATAGTAACAGGGGGGGAAGCTTTCTTT. Its protein product is CASSIVTGGEAFF.

The V gene is TRBV18, the J gene TRBJ1-6; D call uncertain. The CDR3 covers 15 residues. V lost 0 bases, J lost 8 bases, and 11 bases lay in between. Germline V gives CDR1 KGHSH, CDR2 LQKENI. CDR3 sequence (DNA): TGTGCCAGCTCACCACCGCCCGTGGGCGATTCACCCCTCCACTTT. Translated, it gives CASSPPPVGDSPLHF. The full variable domain, in which reference TRBV18 and TRBJ1-6 provide the parts outside the CDR3, is NAGVMQNPRHLVRRRGQEARLRCSPMKGHSHVYWYRQLPEEGLKFMVYLQKENIIDESGMPKERFSAEFPKEGPSILRIQQVVRGDSAAYFCASSPPPVGDSPLHFGNGTRLTVT.

The J gene is TRBJ2-1, the V gene TRBV11-3, with 8 bases lining up with TRBD2. Germline CDR1 and CDR2: SGHNT and YENEEA. This CDR3 has 18 amino acids. The V gene end was trimmed by 2 bases and the J gene end by 1 base; junction bases not matched to a gene: 10. Here the CDR3 DNA reads TGTGCCAGCAGCTTAACTCGTAGCGGGAAGTTGTCCTACAATGAGCAGTTCTTC. Translated, it gives CASSLTRSGKLSYNEQFF.

Note on this clone: In the same sample, other DNA sequences code for this CDR3. J is TRBJ2-7 and V is TRBV24-1; the match to TRBD1 covers 7 bases. Germline trimming cut 4 bases from V and 3 bases from J; bases unmatched to any gene: 8. Germline V lookup: CDR1 KGHDR, CDR2 SFDVKD. The CDR3 contains 15 residues. In nucleotides, the CDR3 is TGTGCCACCAGTGACCCCCGGGACAGAAGCTACGAGCAGTACTTC. This sequence encodes CATSDPRDRSYEQYF.

This chain joins TRBV6-2 or TRBV6-3 and TRBJ1-1; 12 bases are shared with TRBD1. Germline values: CDR1 MNHEY, CDR2 SVGEGT. This CDR3 comprises 16 residues. J lost 5 bases, V lost 5 bases, and 9 bases had no gene match. The CDR3 sequence: CASSSTGTGGYTEAFF. CDR3 nucleotide sequence: TGTGCCAGCAGTAGTACCGGGACAGGGGGCTATACTGAAGCTTTCTTT.

This chain uses TRBV4-3 with TRBJ2-7; 7 bases line up with TRBD2. V was pared by 3 bases and J by 5 bases, with 10 bases of the junction left unmatched. Per germline, CDR1 LGHNA and CDR2 YSLEER. This CDR3 spans 15 amino acids. The CDR3 spells CASSQGGTIAHEQYF. DNA of the CDR3: TGCGCCAGCAGCCAGGGGGGGACGATCGCCCACGAGCAGTACTTC.

The chain recombines TRBV28 with TRBJ1-6; TRBD1 matches at 7 bases. Germline lookup yields CDR1 MDHEN and CDR2 SYDVKM. The CDR3 sequence is 17 residues long. V trimming: 8 bases; J trimming: 6 bases; junction bases outside the gene matches: 16. CDR3 sequence (DNA): TGTGCCAGCGGGCTTGCTATAGGACAGGTCCTTAATTCACCCCTCCACTTT. This sequence encodes CASGLAIGQVLNSPLHF.

The chain carries TRBV4-2 and TRBJ2-1; TRBD1 is a possible D gene (6 bases). With 1 base removed from V and 9 bases from J, the gap between germline ends came to 22 bases. Germline CDR1 reads LGHNA; CDR2 reads YNFKEQ. There are 17 residues in the CDR3. Here the CDR3 reads CASSQASGQGRLGEQFF. CDR3 nucleotide sequence: TGTGCCAGCAGCCAAGCTTCGGGGCAGGGGCGTTTGGGTGAGCAGTTCTTC.

In its sample, this clone was seen a few times. The chain combines TRBV30 with TRBJ1-2; 7 nucleotides match TRBD1. The germline CDR1 and CDR2 sequences are GTSNPN and SVGIG (reference sequence). The V and J ends lost 3 bases and 5 bases, in that order; junction bases with no gene match: 6. This CDR3 is built from 13 residues. The CDR3, as DNA: TGTGCCTGGAGCGCTCTGACAGGGTATGGCTACACCTTC. It yields the protein CAWSALTGYGYTF.

J is TRBJ2-1 and V is TRBV19, with D tentatively TRBD2 (5 bases). The CDR3 extends over 13 amino acids. V was clipped by 3 bases and J by 5 bases, with 8 bases between them. CDR1 is LNHDA, CDR2 SQIVND, per germline (reference sequence). The CDR3 region has the DNA TGTGCCAGTAGTATTACTAGGGACAATGAGCAGTTCTTC. It codes for CASSITRDNEQFF.

The chain couples TRBV18 to TRBJ1-1; no clear D gene. The CDR3 contains 12 residues. V lost 2 bases, J lost 10 bases, and 11 bases lay in between. Germline CDR1 reads KGHSH; CDR2 reads LQKENI. Written as DNA, the CDR3 is TGTGCCAGCTCACCAGCTAGAATGGGAGCTTTCTTT. Translated: CASSPARMGAFF.

V usage is TRBV25-1 and J usage is TRBJ1-4; 7 nucleotides line up with TRBD1. Per the germline V gene, CDR1 is MGHDK and CDR2 is SYGVNS. This CDR3 contains 15 residues. J gave up 4 bases and V 3 bases, and 5 bases lay outside the gene matches. CDR3 protein: CASSERDRLNEKLFF. DNA for the CDR3: TGTGCCAGCAGTGAGCGGGACAGACTTAATGAAAAACTGTTTTTT. Full variable domain (remainder filled in from reference TRBV25-1 and TRBJ1-4): EADIYQTPRYLVIGTGKKITLECSQTMGHDKMYWYQQDPGMELHLIHYSYGVNSTEKGDLSSESTVSRIRTEHFPLTLESARPSHTSQYLCASSERDRLNEKLFFGSGTQLSVL.

The V gene is TRBV24-1, the J gene TRBJ2-1; 10 bases match TRBD2. Losses at the gene ends were 9 bases for V and 2 bases for J; bases not matched to a gene: 9. Germline V lookup: CDR1 KGHDR, CDR2 SFDVKD. This CDR3 spans 16 amino acids. CDR3 protein: CATAPSGRGTYNEQFF. The CDR3 DNA follows: TGTGCCACCGCCCCCAGCGGGAGGGGGACCTACAATGAGCAGTTCTTC.

The chain uses TRBV6-6 and TRBJ2-3; D call uncertain. In germline, CDR1 is MNHNY, CDR2 SVGAGI (reference sequence). CDR3 length: 11 amino acids. Trimming pared 6 bases from V and 6 bases from J, leaving 7 bases between. The CDR3 bases are TGTGCCAGCAGCCCAGTGGATACGCAGTATTTT. It is translated as CASSPVDTQYF.

The chain combines TRBV29-1 with TRBJ2-3; 9 nucleotides agree with TRBD1. After removal of 6 bases from V and 4 bases from J, the junction contained 5 bases not matched to a gene. The germline V gene has CDR1 SQVTM and CDR2 ANQGSEA. This CDR3 is built from 13 residues. CDR3 protein: CSVDTGGSDTQYF. CDR3 DNA sequence: TGCAGCGTGGATACAGGGGGCTCAGATACGCAGTATTTT.

The chain couples TRBV6-1 to TRBJ1-2; D not certain. The CDR3 sequence is 12 residues long. The germline V and J ends were trimmed by 2 bases and 8 bases, with 9 bases remaining between them. The germline V gene encodes CDR1 MNHNS and CDR2 SASEGT. CDR3 DNA: TGTGCCAGCAGTGAAAAAACGAGGGGCTACACCTTC. Amino acid sequence: CASSEKTRGYTF.

The chain recombines TRBV9 with TRBJ1-4, with 9 bases fitting TRBD1. The trim removed 3 bases at V and 6 bases at J, leaving 9 bases unmatched. The germline V gene encodes CDR1 SGDLS and CDR2 YYNGEE. The CDR3 sequence is 16 residues long. The CDR3 sequence: CASSAPEGTGYEKLFF. Here the CDR3 DNA reads TGTGCCAGCAGCGCCCCCGAAGGGACAGGGTATGAAAAACTGTTTTTT. Based on the CDR3 plus reference TRBV9 and TRBJ1-4, the full variable domain is DSGVTQTPKHLITATGQRVTLRCSPRSGDLSVYWYQQSLDQGLQFLIQYYNGEERAKGNILERFSAQQFPDLHSELNLSSLELGDSALYFCASSAPEGTGYEKLFFGSGTQLSVL.

The CDR3 bases are TGTGCCAGCAGCTTAGTTGGAGGGGCTGAAGCTTTCTTT. It specifies CASSLVGGAEAFF. This chain connects TRBV7-9 to TRBJ1-1, with a tentative D call TRBD1 (5 bases). This CDR3 spans 13 amino acids. CDR1 SEHNR and CDR2 FQNEAQ come from the germline V gene (reference sequence). V was pared by 1 base and J by 6 bases, with 9 bases between.

V is TRBV19 and J is TRBJ1-2, with a weak D call TRBD1 (5 bases). V lost 7 bases and J 1 base, leaving 13 bases between the germline ends. This CDR3 contains 14 residues. Germline V gene data show CDR1 as LNHDA and CDR2 as SQIVND (reference sequence). The CDR3 bases are TGTGCCAGTACACAGGAAGCTTATAACTATGGCTACACCTTC. Translated, it gives CASTQEAYNYGYTF.

V is TRBV19 and J is TRBJ2-3; D remains unclear. V dropped 4 bases and J dropped 2 bases, with 10 bases sitting between them. The CDR3 is 14 residues long. Germline V lookup: CDR1 LNHDA, CDR2 SQIVND (reference sequence). DNA of the CDR3: TGTGCCAGTAGTACGACAAGGTACACAGATACGCAGTATTTT. It codes for CASSTTRYTDTQYF.